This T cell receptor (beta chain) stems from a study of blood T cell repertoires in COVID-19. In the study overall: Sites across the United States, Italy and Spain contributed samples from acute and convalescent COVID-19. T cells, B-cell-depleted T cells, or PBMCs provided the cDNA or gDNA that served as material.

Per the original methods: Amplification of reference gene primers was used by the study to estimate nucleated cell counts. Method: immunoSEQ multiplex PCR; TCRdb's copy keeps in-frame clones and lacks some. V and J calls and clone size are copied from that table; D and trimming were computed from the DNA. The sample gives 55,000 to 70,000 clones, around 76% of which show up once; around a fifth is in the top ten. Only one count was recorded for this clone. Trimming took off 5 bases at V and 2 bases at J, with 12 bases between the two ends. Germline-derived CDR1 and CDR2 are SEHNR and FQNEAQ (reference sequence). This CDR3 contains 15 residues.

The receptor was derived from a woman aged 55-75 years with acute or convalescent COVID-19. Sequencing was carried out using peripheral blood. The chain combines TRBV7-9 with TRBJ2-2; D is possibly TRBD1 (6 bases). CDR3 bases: TGTGCCAGCAGCCTGAGGGACATTAACACCGGGGAGCTGTTTTTT. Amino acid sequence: CASSLRDINTGELFF.